This TCR beta chain is from a study of T-cell memory formation after mild COVID-19. Study-level results: Pre-infection memory showed some responding clones, and this suggested that cross-reactive memory joined. There was a balanced CD4/CD8 profile in clones contracting day 15 to 85, and later expanders leaned CD4+. Clonal second-wave expansions that peaked on day 37 had unconfirmed SARS-CoV-2 specificity.

TCRdb called the 5' RACE reads again in MiXCR, with one record for every CDR3 protein. The sample has about 200,000 distinct CDR3 sequences; 9.5% are singletons. This clonotype came up a few times. Its antigen is as yet unknown. V lost 3 bases to trimming and J lost 4 bases, with 15 bases between them. Germline values: CDR1 SGHTA, CDR2 FQGNSA. The CDR3 runs 15 residues. Input material: PBMCs or a T cell subset sorted from them (not recorded which). The rearrangement links TRBV7-2 to TRBJ1-2, with D possibly being TRBD1 (6 bases). The TCR sequence derives from a man aged 18 to 30 who had mild COVID-19 (a few samples of this study predate the infection). Cell type and time point are not known. CDR3 protein: CASSFGAGAPYGYTF. CDR3 coding DNA: TGTGCCAGCAGCTTTGGGGCAGGGGCCCCCTATGGCTACACCTTC.